This T cell receptor beta chain was sequenced during a study of CD8 T cells in Susac syndrome. Study conclusions and caveats: Susac syndrome CD8+ repertoires were clonally expanded, most strongly in CD8+ TEMRA cells.

RNA amounts of roughly 0.45 to 1 ug underwent reverse transcription with random hexamers. TCRdb ran MiXCR on the immunoSEQ multiplex PCR reads and lists one entry per CDR3 protein. The profile shows roughly 86,000 distinct CDR3 sequences, roughly 96% of them singletons. There are 10 residues in the CDR3. Germline V gene sequence: CDR1 MNHNS, CDR2 SASEGT. In the case of this clonotype: Its antigen is still unknown. Mismatch with germline at one junction end may stem from a read error.

Patients with Susac syndrome met diagnostic criteria defined recently for definite or probable disease. Negative isolation yielded CD4+ and CD8+ T cells, and FACS enriched TEMRA cells. This chain uses TRBV6-1 with TRBJ2-1, with D possibly matching TRBD2 (5 bases). The sample was CD8+ T cells from PBMCs. This clonotype was sampled from a human donor with Susac syndrome. The CDR3: CASRALGVVF. CDR3 nucleotides: TGTGCCAGCAGGGCGTTGGGAGTAGTCTTC.